This TCR beta chain was found in a study of cytomegalovirus exposure and HLA in healthy donors. Primers included in the PCR were 60 Vbeta and 13 Jbeta primers. The data were produced by immunoSEQ multiplex PCR, yet TCRdb's version contains in-frame clones alone and is incomplete. This sample has nearly 200,000 clones, with 87% found just once. The CDR3 covers 14 residues. V gave up 0 bases and J gave up 7 bases; unmatched junction bases: 2. The germline V gene has CDR1 SGHRS and CDR2 YFSETQ. The TCR was taken from a man aged 30 to 45 in good health and CMV-seronegative. J is TRBJ2-2 and V is TRBV5-1, with TRBD2 identical over 8 bases. Sequencing was carried out using PBMCs. CDR3 sequence (DNA): TGCGCCAGCAGCTTGGGACTAGCGAACGGGGAGCTGTTTTTT. It yields the protein CASSLGLANGELFF.